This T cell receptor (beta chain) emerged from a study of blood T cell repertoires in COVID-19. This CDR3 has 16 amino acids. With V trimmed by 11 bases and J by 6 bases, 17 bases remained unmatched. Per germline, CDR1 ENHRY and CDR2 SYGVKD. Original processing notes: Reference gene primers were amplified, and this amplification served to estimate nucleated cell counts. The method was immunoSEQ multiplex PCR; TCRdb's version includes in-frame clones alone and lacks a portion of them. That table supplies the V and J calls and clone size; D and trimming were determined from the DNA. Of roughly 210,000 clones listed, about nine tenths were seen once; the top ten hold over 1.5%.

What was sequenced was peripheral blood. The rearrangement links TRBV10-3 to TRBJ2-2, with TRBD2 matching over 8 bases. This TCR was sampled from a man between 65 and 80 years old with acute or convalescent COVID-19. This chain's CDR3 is CAFSATSAEVAGELFF. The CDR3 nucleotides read TGTGCCTTCTCGGCGACTAGCGCGGAGGTCGCCGGGGAGCTGTTTTTT.